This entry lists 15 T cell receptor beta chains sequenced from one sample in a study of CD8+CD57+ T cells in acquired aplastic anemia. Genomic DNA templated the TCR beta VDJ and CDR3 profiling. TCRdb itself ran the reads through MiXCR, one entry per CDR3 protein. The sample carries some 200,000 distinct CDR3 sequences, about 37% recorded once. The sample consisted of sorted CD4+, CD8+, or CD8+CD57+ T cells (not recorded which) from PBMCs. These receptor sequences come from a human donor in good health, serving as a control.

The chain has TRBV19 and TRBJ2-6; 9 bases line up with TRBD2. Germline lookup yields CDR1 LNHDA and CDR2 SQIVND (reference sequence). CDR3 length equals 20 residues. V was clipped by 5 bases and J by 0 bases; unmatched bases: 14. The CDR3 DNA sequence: TGTGCCAGTAGTGACTATATATCTTGGCGGGGGGGCTCTGGGGCCAACGTCCTGACTTTC. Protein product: CASSDYISWRGGSGANVLTF.

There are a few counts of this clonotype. The DNA for the CDR3 is TGTGCCAGCTCACCCGCCAGGGATTCAGAGACCCAGTACTTC. Protein sequence: CASSPARDSETQYF. This chain uses TRBV25-1 with TRBJ2-5; D possibly corresponds to TRBD1 (5 bases). Looked up from germline, CDR1 is MGHDK and CDR2 is SYGVNS. V lost 8 bases and J 4 bases, leaving 17 bases between the germline ends. The CDR3 contains 14 residues. The full variable domain, rest sourced from reference TRBV25-1 and TRBJ2-5, is EADIYQTPRYLVIGTGKKITLECSQTMGHDKMYWYQQDPGMELHLIHYSYGVNSTEKGDLSSESTVSRIRTEHFPLTLESARPSHTSQYLCASSPARDSETQYFGPGTRLLVL.

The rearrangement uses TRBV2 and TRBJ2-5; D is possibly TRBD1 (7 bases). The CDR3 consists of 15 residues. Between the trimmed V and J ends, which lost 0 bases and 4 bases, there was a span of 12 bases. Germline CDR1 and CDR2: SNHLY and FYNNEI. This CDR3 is CASSEAAGGLETQYF. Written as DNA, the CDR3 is TGTGCCAGCAGTGAAGCGGCAGGGGGGTTAGAGACCCAGTACTTC.

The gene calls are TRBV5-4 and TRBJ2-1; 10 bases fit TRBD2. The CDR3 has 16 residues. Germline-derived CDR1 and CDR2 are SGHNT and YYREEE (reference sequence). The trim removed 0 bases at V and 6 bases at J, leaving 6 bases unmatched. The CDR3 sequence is CASSLVLLAGVNEQFF. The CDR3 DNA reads TGTGCCAGCAGCTTGGTGCTCCTAGCGGGGGTCAATGAGCAGTTCTTC.

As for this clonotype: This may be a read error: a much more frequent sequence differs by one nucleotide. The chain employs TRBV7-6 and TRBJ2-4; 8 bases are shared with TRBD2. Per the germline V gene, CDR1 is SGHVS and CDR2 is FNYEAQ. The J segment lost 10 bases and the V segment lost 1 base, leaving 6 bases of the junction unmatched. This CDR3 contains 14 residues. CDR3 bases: TGTGCCAGCAGCTTAGGGATATCGGGGGGGATTCAGTACTTC. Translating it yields CASSLGISGGIQYF. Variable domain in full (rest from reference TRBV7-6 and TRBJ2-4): GAGVSQSPRYKVTKRGQDVALRCDPISGHVSLYWYRQALGQGPEFLTYFNYEAQQDKSGLPNDRFSAERPEGSISTLTIQRTEQRDSAMYRCASSLGISGGIQYFGAGTRLSVL.

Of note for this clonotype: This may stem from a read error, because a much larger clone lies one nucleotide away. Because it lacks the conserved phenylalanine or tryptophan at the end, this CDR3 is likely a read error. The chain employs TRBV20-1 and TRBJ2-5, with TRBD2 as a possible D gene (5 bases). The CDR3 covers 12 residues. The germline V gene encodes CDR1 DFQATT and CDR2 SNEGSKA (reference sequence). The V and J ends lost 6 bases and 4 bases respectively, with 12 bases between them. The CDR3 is CSAGVSGETQYL. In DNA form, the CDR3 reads TGCAGTGCGGGTGTAAGCGGAGAGACCCAGTACCTC.

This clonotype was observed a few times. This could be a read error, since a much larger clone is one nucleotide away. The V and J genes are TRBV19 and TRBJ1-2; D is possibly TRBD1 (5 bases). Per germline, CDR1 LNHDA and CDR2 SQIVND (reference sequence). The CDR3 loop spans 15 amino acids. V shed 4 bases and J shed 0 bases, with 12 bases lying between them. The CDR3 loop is CASSRGDATNYGYTF. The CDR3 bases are TGTGCCAGTAGTAGGGGGGACGCCACTAACTATGGCTACACCTTC. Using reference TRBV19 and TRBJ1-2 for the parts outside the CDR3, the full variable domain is DGGITQSPKYLFRKEGQNVTLSCEQNLNHDAMYWYRQDPGQGLRLIYYSQIVNDFQKGDIAEGYSVSREKKESFPLTVTSAQKNPTAFYLCASSRGDATNYGYTFGSGTRLTVV.

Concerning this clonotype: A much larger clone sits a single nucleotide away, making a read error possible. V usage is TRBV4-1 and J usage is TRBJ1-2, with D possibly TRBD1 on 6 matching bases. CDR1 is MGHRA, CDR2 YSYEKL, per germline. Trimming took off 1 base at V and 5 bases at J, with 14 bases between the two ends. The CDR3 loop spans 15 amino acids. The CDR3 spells CASSQAQGGSYGYTF. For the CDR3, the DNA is TGCGCCAGCAGCCAAGCACAGGGAGGCTCTTATGGCTACACCTTC.

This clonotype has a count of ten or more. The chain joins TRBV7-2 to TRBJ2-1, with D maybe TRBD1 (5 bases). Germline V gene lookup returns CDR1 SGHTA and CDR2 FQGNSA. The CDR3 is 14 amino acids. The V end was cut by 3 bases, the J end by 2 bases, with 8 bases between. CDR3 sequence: CASSFQGTYNEQFF. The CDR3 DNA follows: TGTGCCAGCAGCTTTCAGGGCACCTACAATGAGCAGTTCTTC.

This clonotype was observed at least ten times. The DNA of the CDR3 is TGTGCCAGTAATCTAGGTACTAGCTTGATATACAATGAGCAGTTCTTC. It specifies CASNLGTSLIYNEQFF. The chain combines TRBV19 with TRBJ2-1; a possible D gene is TRBD2 (6 bases). Germline V lookup: CDR1 LNHDA, CDR2 SQIVND (reference sequence). The CDR3 is made up of 16 amino acids. Trimming took off 7 bases at V and 4 bases at J, with 20 bases between the two ends.

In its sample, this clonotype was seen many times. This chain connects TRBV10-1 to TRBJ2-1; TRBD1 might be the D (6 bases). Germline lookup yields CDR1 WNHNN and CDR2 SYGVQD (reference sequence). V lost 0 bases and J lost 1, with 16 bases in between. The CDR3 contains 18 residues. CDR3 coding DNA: TGCGCCAGCAGTGAGTCCGGCAGGGGACGCGGGTCCTACAATGAGCAGTTCTTC. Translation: CASSESGRGRGSYNEQFF.

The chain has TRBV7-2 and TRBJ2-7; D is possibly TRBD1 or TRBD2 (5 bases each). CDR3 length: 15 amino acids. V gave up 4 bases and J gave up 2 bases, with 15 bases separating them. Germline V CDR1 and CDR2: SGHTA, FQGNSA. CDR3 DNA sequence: TGTGCCAGCAGCTCGGGGCCGGCCAACCCCTACGAGCAGTACTTC. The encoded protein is CASSSGPANPYEQYF.

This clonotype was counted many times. Here the CDR3 reads CSALTVTYEQYF. The CDR3 nucleotides read TGCAGTGCCTTGACAGTCACCTACGAGCAGTACTTC. The chain carries TRBV20-1 and TRBJ2-7, with D perhaps matching TRBD1 (5 bases). The germline V gene has CDR1 DFQATT and CDR2 SNEGSKA (reference sequence). The V and J ends lost 6 bases and 2 bases respectively, with 11 bases between them. The CDR3 extends over 12 amino acids.

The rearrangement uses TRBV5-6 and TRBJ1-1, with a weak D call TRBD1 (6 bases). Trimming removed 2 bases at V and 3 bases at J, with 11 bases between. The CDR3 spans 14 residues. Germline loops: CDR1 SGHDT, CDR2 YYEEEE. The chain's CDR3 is CASSFHREDTEAFF. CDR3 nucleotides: TGTGCCAGCAGCTTTCACAGGGAGGACACTGAAGCTTTCTTT. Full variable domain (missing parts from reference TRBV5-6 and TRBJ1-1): DAGVTQSPTHLIKTRGQQVTLRCSPKSGHDTVSWYQQALGQGPQFIFQYYEEEERQRGNFPDRFSGHQFPNYSSELNVNALLLGDSALYLCASSFHREDTEAFFGQGTRLTVV.

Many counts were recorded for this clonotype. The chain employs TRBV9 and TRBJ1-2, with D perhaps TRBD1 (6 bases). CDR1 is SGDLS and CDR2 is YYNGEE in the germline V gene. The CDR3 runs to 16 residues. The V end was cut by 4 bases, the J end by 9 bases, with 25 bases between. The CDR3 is CASSSPTKQGYLSYTF. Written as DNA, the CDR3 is TGTGCCAGCAGCTCCCCCACCAAACAGGGCTACCTAAGCTACACCTTC.